A single sample is the source of the 13 T cell receptor beta chains below, sequenced in a study of cytomegalovirus exposure and HLA in healthy donors. PCR used 60 Vbeta primers and 13 Jbeta primers. Data came from immunoSEQ multiplex PCR; TCRdb stores just in-frame clones and leaves some out. The data show roughly 120,000 clones, with around 84% seen just once and about a fifth held by the top ten. The sequencing input was PBMCs. All receptors come from a man aged 25 to 45 in good health and CMV-seropositive.

The rearrangement joins TRBV25-1 to TRBJ1-1, with D maybe TRBD1 (5 bases). Trimming took 3 bases from V and 5 from J, leaving 16 bases between them. The CDR3 runs to 15 residues. Germline V gene lookup returns CDR1 MGHDK and CDR2 SYGVNS. This CDR3 reads CASSEWQGGETEAFF. The DNA of the CDR3 is TGTGCCAGCAGTGAGTGGCAGGGAGGGGAAACTGAAGCTTTCTTT.

The chain employs TRBV15 and TRBJ2-7, with TRBD1 identical over 7 bases. CDR3 size: 14 residues. The ends lost 0 bases at V and 6 bases at J; junction bases unmatched: 5. Germline CDR1 and CDR2: LNHNV and YYDKDF (reference sequence). CDR3: CATSRDPRGSEQYF. As DNA, the CDR3 is TGTGCCACCAGCAGAGACCCCAGGGGGTCCGAGCAGTACTTC.

CDR3 protein: CASSMTGAYMPETQYF. CDR3 nucleotide sequence: TGTGCCAGCAGCATGACTGGGGCCTACATGCCGGAGACCCAGTACTTC. V gene TRBV5-4 combines with J gene TRBJ2-5; D might be TRBD1 (5 bases). V was clipped by 4 bases and J by 5 bases, with 21 bases between them. The CDR3 is made up of 16 amino acids. The germline V gene encodes CDR1 SGHNT and CDR2 YYREEE (reference sequence).

The chain uses TRBV28 and TRBJ1-5, with a possible D match to TRBD1 (5 bases). The V end was cut by 6 bases, the J end by 0 bases, with 36 bases between. The germline V gene has CDR1 MDHEN and CDR2 SYDVKM. This CDR3 is 23 amino acids long. The CDR3 spells CASSHWGDRLGYSQRGSNQPQHF. The CDR3 DNA reads TGTGCCAGCAGCCACTGGGGGGACCGGCTGGGCTATTCCCAACGCGGTAGCAATCAGCCCCAGCATTTT.

The chain has TRBV7-6 and TRBJ2-1; a weak D match, TRBD1 (5 bases). CDR1 and CDR2 (germline): SGHVS, FNYEAQ. Trimming left V 5 bases short and J 2 bases short, with 10 bases between. The CDR3 is 14 amino acids. DNA of the CDR3: TGTGCCAGCAGCCCCGGACATCCCTACAATGAGCAGTTCTTC. Residues: CASSPGHPYNEQFF.

The table lists this clone with a few counts. Compared with germline, one end of the junction differs, possibly owing to a read error. This rearrangement joins TRBV10-3 to TRBJ1-2, with D possibly matching TRBD1 (5 bases). This CDR3 spans 13 amino acids. Germline values: CDR1 ENHRY, CDR2 SYGVKD. As DNA, the CDR3 is TGTGCCAGCAGTTTAACGGGGGAACAGGGCTACACCTTC. Protein sequence: CASSLTGEQGYTF.

The chain carries TRBV12-5 and TRBJ2-2; TRBD2 is a possible D gene (6 bases). Germline CDR1 reads LGHNT; CDR2 reads FRNRAP. This CDR3 spans 14 amino acids. Trimming took 5 bases from V and 7 from J, leaving 14 bases between them. CDR3 amino acids: CASGKPTSFGELFF. In DNA, the CDR3 is TGTGCTAGTGGTAAACCGACTAGTTTCGGGGAGCTGTTTTTT.

The chain has TRBV6-1 and TRBJ1-5, with 7 bases aligning to TRBD1. This CDR3 comprises 14 residues. Trimming cost V 7 bases and J 4 bases; bases outside gene matches: 7. Germline-derived CDR1 and CDR2 are MNHNS and SASEGT. CDR3 DNA: TGTGCCAGCAAACCGGGACAGCCAAATCAGCCCCAGCATTTT. Translation: CASKPGQPNQPQHF.

The chain uses TRBV6-6 and TRBJ2-1; 11 bases are shared with TRBD2. Trimming took 4 bases from V and 5 from J; bases not matched to a gene: 7. Germline loops: CDR1 MNHNY, CDR2 SVGAGI (reference sequence). The length of the CDR3 is 16 residues. In nucleotides, the CDR3 is TGTGCCAGCAGTTCCCTTAGCGGGGGGGGCCACAATGAGCAGTTCTTC. Protein: CASSSLSGGGHNEQFF.

The chain couples TRBV18 to TRBJ2-1, with 10 bases matching TRBD2. The CDR3 loop spans 15 amino acids. The germline V gene encodes CDR1 KGHSH and CDR2 LQKENI. With V trimmed by 4 bases and J by 4 bases, 4 bases remained unmatched. Written as DNA, the CDR3 is TGTGCCAGCTCACAAACTAGCGGGGTTTACAATGAGCAGTTCTTC. As protein: CASSQTSGVYNEQFF.

The J gene is TRBJ2-1, the V gene TRBV4-1; 7 positions match TRBD2. V was pared by 4 bases and J by 5 bases, with 8 bases of the junction left unmatched. CDR1 is MGHRA, CDR2 YSYEKL, per germline. The CDR3 contains 15 residues. The CDR3 coding sequence is TGCGCCAGCAGCCTCCAAGGGACTATAGACAATGAGCAGTTCTTC. Its translation: CASSLQGTIDNEQFF.

The rearrangement uses TRBV7-2 and TRBJ1-2; 7 bases align to TRBD1. Per germline, CDR1 SGHTA and CDR2 FQGNSA. This CDR3 is 15 amino acids long. The ends lost 6 bases at V and 9 bases at J; junction bases unmatched: 16. The CDR3 DNA is TGTGCCAGCAGTTATTCCGGGACAGCCTATGACCGCTACACCTTC. Its translation is CASSYSGTAYDRYTF.

The chain employs TRBV30 and TRBJ2-7; TRBD2 matches at 10 bases. Germline CDR1 reads GTSNPN; CDR2 reads SVGIG (reference sequence). This CDR3 region has 18 residues. The V segment lost 0 bases and the J segment 3 bases; nucleotides outside the gene matches: 14. CDR3 loop: CAWSVPPAFLAGDYEQYF. The CDR3, as DNA: TGTGCCTGGAGTGTACCCCCCGCGTTCCTAGCGGGGGACTACGAGCAGTACTTC.